Each of the 13 T cell receptor beta chains below was sequenced from the same sample in a study of T cell changes during pregnancy in multiple sclerosis. Sequenced by immunoSEQ multiplex PCR; TCRdb stores in-frame clones only, minus some. The sample includes 35,000 to 55,000 clones, more than 75% of them seen just once. This specimen consisted of CD8+ T cells from peripheral blood mononuclear cells, obtained after pregnancy. The receptors were gathered from a female donor in good health, enrolled as a control in a pregnancy study.

The chain links TRBV2 to TRBJ2-7, with 10 bases lining up with TRBD1. The J segment lost 5 bases and the V segment lost 10 bases, leaving 8 bases of the junction unmatched. CDR1 is SNHLY, CDR2 FYNNEI, per germline. The CDR3 is made up of 13 amino acids. The CDR3 is CATPGQGNNEQYF. The CDR3 bases are TGTGCCACCCCGGGACAGGGGAATAACGAGCAGTACTTC.

The chain has TRBV9 and TRBJ2-7, with 10 nucleotides matching TRBD2. This CDR3 is 14 amino acids long. Looked up from germline, CDR1 is SGDLS and CDR2 is YYNGEE. Losses at the gene ends were 3 bases for V and 5 bases for J; bases not matched to a gene: 5. The CDR3 is CASSAFGTSDEQYF. The DNA for the CDR3 is TGTGCCAGCAGCGCCTTCGGGACTAGCGACGAGCAGTACTTC.

The CDR3 bases are TGTGCCAGCAGTTCCTCCCCGGTCACAGATACGCAGTATTTT. Amino acid sequence: CASSSSPVTDTQYF. The chain employs TRBV27 and TRBJ2-3; D gene ambiguous. CDR1 and CDR2 (germline): MNHEY, SMNVEV (reference sequence). This CDR3 contains 14 residues. V was shortened by 4 bases and J by 2 bases, with 10 bases between the two germline ends.

The chain links TRBV4-3 to TRBJ1-1, with D maybe TRBD1 (6 bases). The length of the CDR3 is 14 residues. Germline assignment: CDR1 LGHNA and CDR2 YSLEER. V was clipped by 4 bases and J by 1 base, with 10 bases between them. This chain's CDR3 is CASSPRTANTEAFF. In nucleotides, the CDR3 is TGCGCCAGCAGCCCCAGGACAGCGAACACTGAAGCTTTCTTT.

J is TRBJ1-2 and V is TRBV6-1; possible D gene TRBD1, 6 bases. The CDR3 loop spans 14 amino acids. CDR1 and CDR2 (germline): MNHNS, SASEGT. The ends were cut back, 3 bases at V and 7 bases at J, with 15 bases in the middle. The CDR3 region has the DNA TGTGCCAGCAGTGATCATGGGGGCGCTTCTGGCTACACCTTC. Translated: CASSDHGGASGYTF.

This chain uses TRBV29-1 with TRBJ1-2; 7 nucleotides align to TRBD1. Germline lookup yields CDR1 SQVTM and CDR2 ANQGSEA. The trim removed 8 bases at V and 8 bases at J, leaving 8 bases unmatched. The CDR3 is made up of 11 amino acids. DNA of the CDR3: TGCAGCTTCAAACAGGGGAACGGCTACACCTTC. It encodes CSFKQGNGYTF. Full variable domain (outside the CDR3, taken from reference TRBV29-1 and TRBJ1-2): SAVISQKPSRDICQRGTSLTIQCQVDSQVTMMFWYRQQPGQSLTLIATANQGSEATYESGFVIDKFPISRPNLTFSTLTVSNMSPEDSSIYLCSFKQGNGYTFGSGTRLTVV.

This rearrangement joins TRBV7-8 to TRBJ1-5; no firm D call. CDR1 and CDR2 (germline): SGHVS, FQNEAQ. The CDR3 length is 15 residues. Trimming took 7 bases from V and 5 from J, leaving 18 bases between them. The CDR3 is CASIGGYEVDQPQHF. The CDR3 DNA follows: TGTGCCAGCATTGGAGGGTATGAGGTGGATCAGCCCCAGCATTTT.

This rearrangement joins TRBV5-4 to TRBJ1-2; 7 nucleotides match TRBD1. J gave up 5 bases and V 3 bases, and 7 bases lay outside the gene matches. The CDR3 has 14 residues. Germline V gene sequence: CDR1 SGHNT, CDR2 YYREEE (reference sequence). The CDR3 loop is CASSSDGQAYGYTF. DNA of the CDR3: TGTGCCAGCAGCTCGGACGGACAGGCATATGGCTACACCTTC.

This clone was recorded only once. V usage is TRBV7-6 and J usage is TRBJ2-7, with a tentative D call TRBD1 (6 bases). Germline values: CDR1 SGHVS, CDR2 FNYEAQ. The V gene lost 6 bases and the J gene lost 6 bases, with 15 bases spanning the gap. The length of the CDR3 is 13 residues. As DNA, the CDR3 is TGTGCCAGCAGGGACAGTTCGTCGCGCGAGCAGTACTTC. Its protein is CASRDSSSREQYF.

The CDR3 region is CASSLTDSTGELFF. CDR3 DNA sequence: TGTGCCAGCAGCCTGACAGACTCCACCGGGGAGCTGTTTTTT. This chain connects TRBV7-9 to TRBJ2-2; TRBD1 is a possible D gene (5 bases). Per the germline V gene, CDR1 is SEHNR and CDR2 is FQNEAQ (reference sequence). Trimming pared 5 bases from V and 4 bases from J, leaving 11 bases between. This CDR3 is built from 14 residues.

The chain joins TRBV7-9 to TRBJ2-7; no clear D. Trimming pared 5 bases from V and 2 bases from J, leaving 13 bases between. Germline CDR1 and CDR2: SEHNR and FQNEAQ (reference sequence). The length of the CDR3 is 14 residues. The CDR3 region is CASSPGRSPYEQYF. The CDR3 DNA sequence: TGTGCCAGCAGCCCTGGCAGGTCACCCTACGAGCAGTACTTC.

The gene calls are TRBV5-6 and TRBJ2-2, with 8 nucleotides matching TRBD2. The CDR3 runs to 13 residues. With V trimmed by 4 bases and J by 7 bases, 3 bases remained unmatched. The V gene's germline CDR1 is SGHDT and CDR2 YYEEEE. CDR3 loop: CASSPGTSGELFF. The CDR3 DNA is TGTGCCAGCAGCCCCGGGACTAGCGGGGAGCTGTTTTTT.

J is TRBJ2-1 and V is TRBV5-5, with 11 bases fitting TRBD1. V lost 2 bases to trimming and J lost 6 bases; unmatched junction nucleotides: 1. Germline CDR1 is SGHKS and CDR2 is YYEKEE (reference sequence). The CDR3 runs to 14 residues. CDR3: CASSFGTGGNEQFF. The CDR3 region has the DNA TGTGCCAGCAGCTTCGGGACAGGGGGCAATGAGCAGTTCTTC.